The 29 T cell receptor beta chains reported below all come from one sample, sequenced in a study of T cells in Graves' hyperthyroidism and ophthalmopathy. There were TCR beta CDR3 regions amplified from RNA transcripts. When the TCR CDR3 underwent first-round RT-PCR, the HTBI primer set was used. TCRdb itself ran the multiplex PCR reads through MiXCR, one entry per CDR3 protein. The table lists over 500,000 distinct CDR3 sequences, around 13% of them singletons. Source material: blood. All receptors come from a woman aged 40 to 50 with Graves' hyperthyroidism.

This clonotype was seen at least ten times. The chain combines TRBV30 with TRBJ2-3; a weak D match, TRBD1 (6 bases). V lost 2 bases and J lost 4, with 16 bases in between. The germline V gene encodes CDR1 GTSNPN and CDR2 SVGIG (reference sequence). This CDR3 comprises 15 residues. This CDR3 is CAWSFTGHMADTQYF. CDR3 coding DNA: TGTGCCTGGAGTTTTACGGGACATATGGCAGATACGCAGTATTTT. The full variable domain, in which reference TRBV30 and TRBJ2-3 provide the parts outside the CDR3, is SQTIHQWPATLVQPVGSPLSLECTVEGTSNPNLYWYRQAAGRGLQLLFYSVGIGQISSEVPQNLSASRPQDRQFILSSKKLLLSDSGFYLCAWSFTGHMADTQYFGPGTRLTVL.

The V and J genes are TRBV27 and TRBJ2-2; D remains ambiguous. Germline values: CDR1 MNHEY, CDR2 SMNVEV (reference sequence). The CDR3 loop spans 14 amino acids. V shed 4 bases and J shed 3 bases, with 9 bases lying between them. DNA of the CDR3: TGTGCCAGCAGTTGGTCAGGAGACACCGGGGAGCTGTTTTTT. This gives the protein CASSWSGDTGELFF.

Ten or more counts support this clonotype. The V call is TRBV2, the J call TRBJ2-5, with 7 positions matching TRBD2. V lost 7 bases to trimming and J lost 4 bases; unmatched junction nucleotides: 9. CDR3 length: 14 amino acids. The germline V gene encodes CDR1 SNHLY and CDR2 FYNNEI. This CDR3 reads CASMAGEGLETQYF. The CDR3 DNA sequence: TGTGCCAGCATGGCGGGAGAAGGTTTAGAGACCCAGTACTTC.

The rearrangement links TRBV29-1 to TRBJ2-7, with TRBD2 identical over 7 bases. V shed 3 bases, J shed 0 bases, and the junction held 2 bases outside the gene matches. Germline V gene data show CDR1 as SQVTM and CDR2 as ANQGSEA. The CDR3 is 13 amino acids. CDR3 sequence (DNA): TGCAGCGTTGATCGGGGGGACTCCTACGAGCAGTACTTC. Translation: CSVDRGDSYEQYF.

This clonotype has ten or more counts. The V call is TRBV6-2 or TRBV6-3, the J call TRBJ2-3; D may match TRBD1 or TRBD2 (5 bases each). Trimming cost V 3 bases and J 2 bases, with 15 bases left between them. The germline CDR1 and CDR2 sequences are MNHEY and SVGEGT. The CDR3 covers 16 residues. The CDR3 spells CASSYERDPPTDTQYF. For the CDR3, the DNA is TGTGCCAGCAGTTATGAGAGGGACCCCCCCACAGATACGCAGTATTTT.

This clonotype was seen ten or more times. The chain combines TRBV7-9 with TRBJ2-3; TRBD2 matches at 14 bases. The length of the CDR3 is 16 residues. With V trimmed by 4 bases and J by 6 bases, 6 bases remained unmatched. Per germline, CDR1 SEHNR and CDR2 FQNEAQ (reference sequence). As DNA, the CDR3 is TGTGCCAGCAGCTCCCGACTAGCGGGAGGGTTGGATACGCAGTATTTT. Protein sequence: CASSSRLAGGLDTQYF.

By frequency in the sample, this clonotype is medium-sized. This chain connects TRBV11-1 to TRBJ1-1; D gene ambiguous. V was trimmed by 5 bases and J by 7 bases, leaving 14 bases between them. Germline V CDR1 and CDR2: SGHAT, FQDESV (reference sequence). There are 13 residues in the CDR3. CDR3 loop: CASSPSLFDEAFF. For the CDR3, the DNA is TGTGCCAGCAGCCCATCCTTGTTCGATGAAGCTTTCTTT. Full variable domain (outside the CDR3, taken from reference TRBV11-1 and TRBJ1-1): EAEVAQSPRYKITEKSQAVAFWCDPISGHATLYWYRQILGQGPELLVQFQDESVVDDSQLPKDRFSAERLKGVDSTLKIQPAELGDSAMYLCASSPSLFDEAFFGQGTRLTVV.

This clonotype showed up many times. The chain has TRBV12-3 or TRBV12-4 and TRBJ2-1, with 11 positions matching TRBD2. This CDR3 spans 15 amino acids. V shed 6 bases, J shed 4 bases, and the junction held 5 bases outside the gene matches. The chain's CDR3 is CASRPGTSGYNEQFF. CDR3 bases: TGTGCCAGCAGGCCCGGGACTAGCGGATACAATGAGCAGTTCTTC.

The rearrangement joins TRBV19 to TRBJ1-1, with TRBD1 as a possible D gene (6 bases). Germline CDR1 is LNHDA and CDR2 is SQIVND (reference sequence). The V gene lost 1 base and the J gene lost 8 bases, with 11 bases spanning the gap. The CDR3 is 13 residues long. The CDR3 DNA reads as TGTGCCAGTAGTATAGCGGCAGGGGTAGAAGCTTTCTTT. It yields the protein CASSIAAGVEAFF. The variable domain in full, with the rest retrieved from reference TRBV19 and TRBJ1-1, is DGGITQSPKYLFRKEGQNVTLSCEQNLNHDAMYWYRQDPGQGLRLIYYSQIVNDFQKGDIAEGYSVSREKKESFPLTVTSAQKNPTAFYLCASSIAAGVEAFFGQGTRLTVV.

Ten or more counts support this clonotype. The genes are TRBV24-1 and TRBJ2-5; D unclear. Germline-derived CDR1 and CDR2 are KGHDR and SFDVKD. Trimming removed 5 bases at V and 5 bases at J, with 17 bases between. The CDR3 runs to 15 residues. CDR3 coding DNA: TGTGCCACCAGTGCCGGGTTTAAGGCTGGGGAGACCCAGTACTTC. Translated: CATSAGFKAGETQYF.

This clonotype was counted at least ten times. This sequence joins TRBV20-1 and TRBJ1-1; the D is unclear. There are 14 residues in the CDR3. CDR1 and CDR2 from the germline V gene are DFQATT and SNEGSKA (reference sequence). Trimming stripped 1 base from V and 3 bases from J, with 12 bases between. CDR3 sequence: CSARGPGRHTEAFF. CDR3 coding DNA: TGCAGTGCTAGAGGCCCGGGAAGGCACACTGAAGCTTTCTTT.

A few counts support this clonotype. The V and J genes are TRBV19 and TRBJ2-2; perhaps D is TRBD1 or TRBD2 (7 bases each). The CDR3 is made up of 13 amino acids. With 6 bases removed from V and 4 bases from J, the gap between germline ends came to 9 bases. Germline loops: CDR1 LNHDA, CDR2 SQIVND (reference sequence). CDR3 in DNA: TGTGCCAGTAGCAGGGGGGGCACCGGGGAGCTGTTTTTT. As protein: CASSRGGTGELFF.

This clonotype was recorded at least ten times. The chain's CDR3 is CASSLDLAARTFSTGSHGQYF. In nucleotides, the CDR3 is TGTGCCAGCAGCTTAGATCTTGCGGCCAGAACTTTCTCTACCGGGTCCCACGGGCAGTACTTC. The chain joins TRBV7-8 to TRBJ2-7; no reliable D call. Germline-derived CDR1 and CDR2 are SGHVS and FQNEAQ. Trimming took off 1 base at V and 9 bases at J, with 37 bases between the two ends. The CDR3 has 21 amino acids.

The rearrangement uses TRBV7-9 and TRBJ2-7; 8 bases are a match to TRBD2. V dropped 9 bases and J dropped 0; count of bases not matched to a gene: 1. Germline V CDR1 and CDR2: SEHNR, FQNEAQ (reference sequence). The CDR3 spans 12 residues. In nucleotides, the CDR3 is TGTGCCAGTCGGGAGGGCTCCTACGAGCAGTACTTC. This encodes CASREGSYEQYF.

This chain connects TRBV12-3 or TRBV12-4 to TRBJ2-3; D unclear. V lost 8 bases, J lost 3 bases, and 12 bases lay in between. The length of the CDR3 is 13 residues. CDR3 in DNA: TGTGCCAGCGGGTTCCAGACGACAGATACGCAGTATTTT. Translated: CASGFQTTDTQYF.

The chain uses TRBV5-4 and TRBJ2-1, with D perhaps TRBD2 (5 bases). This CDR3 spans 16 amino acids. Deletions cut 4 bases from V and 3 bases from J, with 17 bases between. Germline V lookup: CDR1 SGHNT, CDR2 YYREEE (reference sequence). The CDR3 DNA reads as TGTGCCAGCAGCCCGCCATCGACGGAGGTCTACAATGAGCAGTTCTTC. This codes for CASSPPSTEVYNEQFF. The full variable domain, with the rest looked up from reference TRBV5-4 and TRBJ2-1, is ETGVTQSPTHLIKTRGQQVTLRCSSQSGHNTVSWYQQALGQGPQFIFQYYREEENGRGNFPPRFSGLQFPNYSSELNVNALELDDSALYLCASSPPSTEVYNEQFFGPGTRLTVL.

This clonotype was seen many times. The chain carries TRBV27 and TRBJ1-2, with D perhaps matching TRBD1 (6 bases). From germline, CDR1 is MNHEY and CDR2 SMNVEV (reference sequence). Trimming pared 6 bases from V and 8 bases from J, leaving 19 bases between. This CDR3 contains 14 residues. The CDR3, as DNA: TGTGCCAGCAGGCCGACAGGCCCTCTGGGGGGCTACACCTTC. Residues: CASRPTGPLGGYTF.

This clonotype was observed a single time. The chain joins TRBV4-1 to TRBJ2-7, with 9 bases fitting TRBD1. Germline V gene data show CDR1 as MGHRA and CDR2 as YSYEKL. CDR3 length: 15 residues. The trim removed 1 base at V and 4 bases at J, leaving 5 bases unmatched. The CDR3 sequence is CASSQARTGDYEQYF. In DNA, the CDR3 is TGCGCCAGCAGCCAAGCTCGGACAGGGGATTACGAGCAGTACTTC.

This clonotype was recorded a few times. The rearrangement links TRBV9 to TRBJ2-5; 7 nucleotides agree with TRBD1. From germline, CDR1 is SGDLS and CDR2 YYNGEE. This CDR3 has 15 amino acids. V was pared by 0 bases and J by 5 bases, with 7 bases of the junction left unmatched. CDR3 nucleotide sequence: TGTGCCAGCAGCGTAGAGACAGGGTCTCGGGAGACCCAGTACTTC. Amino acid sequence: CASSVETGSRETQYF.

This clonotype was found many times. The V and J genes are TRBV28 and TRBJ1-5, with D perhaps TRBD1 (6 bases). The CDR3 runs to 15 residues. V dropped 7 bases and J dropped 6 bases, with 19 bases sitting between them. Germline CDR1 MDHEN, CDR2 SYDVKM. The CDR3 protein is CASNVLGGKGQPQHF. As DNA, the CDR3 is TGTGCCAGCAACGTTTTGGGGGGCAAGGGTCAGCCCCAGCATTTT. Variable domain in full (rest from reference TRBV28 and TRBJ1-5): DVKVTQSSRYLVKRTGEKVFLECVQDMDHENMFWYRQDPGLGLRLIYFSYDVKMKEKGDIPEGYSVSREKKERFSLILESASTNQTSMYLCASNVLGGKGQPQHFGDGTRLSIL.

This clonotype has at least ten counts. The chain combines TRBV15 with TRBJ2-1; D might be TRBD2 (6 bases). Germline V gene data show CDR1 as LNHNV and CDR2 as YYDKDF (reference sequence). The CDR3 sequence is 18 residues long. V lost 0 bases and J lost 1, with 16 bases in between. The CDR3 region has the DNA TGTGCCACCAGCAGAGATTATTTGGGGGGTGGTTCCTACAATGAGCAGTTCTTC. Its protein is CATSRDYLGGGSYNEQFF.

This clonotype was counted many times. J is TRBJ2-1 and V is TRBV2; no firm D call. This CDR3 spans 15 amino acids. V lost 2 bases and J 5 bases, leaving 13 bases between the germline ends. CDR1 and CDR2 from the germline V gene are SNHLY and FYNNEI. This CDR3 is CASSELQKYHNEQFF. DNA of the CDR3: TGTGCCAGCAGTGAACTACAAAAATACCACAATGAGCAGTTCTTC.

This clonotype has a handful of counts. At one boundary the junction diverges from the germline segment, which might be a read error. The gene calls are TRBV7-7 and TRBJ1-3, with D unresolved. This CDR3 is built from 13 residues. CDR1 SSHAT and CDR2 FNYEAQ come from the germline V gene (reference sequence). The CDR3 loop is CASSLDDGNTIYF. The CDR3 DNA reads as TGTGCTAGCAGCTTAGATGACGGAAACACCATATATTTT.

The table lists this clonotype with many counts. V usage is TRBV29-1 and J usage is TRBJ2-2; TRBD2 agrees at 9 bases. The CDR3 spans 14 residues. Germline-derived CDR1 and CDR2 are SQVTM and ANQGSEA. The V gene end was trimmed by 7 bases and the J gene end by 1 base; junction bases not matched to a gene: 4. CDR3 coding DNA: TGCAGCGGCCAAGCGGGAGGGAACACCGGGGAGCTGTTTTTT. Its protein is CSGQAGGNTGELFF.

This clonotype was detected only a few times. The chain has TRBV2 and TRBJ2-2; 12 bases match TRBD2. Germline V gene sequence: CDR1 SNHLY, CDR2 FYNNEI. The trim removed 4 bases at V and 0 bases at J, leaving 0 bases unmatched. This CDR3 is 16 amino acids long. The CDR3 is CASSGTSGTNTGELFF. CDR3 sequence (DNA): TGTGCCAGCAGTGGGACTAGCGGGACGAACACCGGGGAGCTGTTTTTT.

In the case of this clonotype: A read error may account for a junction end that differs from germline. CDR3 nucleotides: TGCACCAGCAGCCAAGAAGGACAGACGAACACCGGGGAGCTGTTTTTT. It translates to CTSSQEGQTNTGELFF. V and J are TRBV4-1 and TRBJ2-2; possible D gene TRBD1, 6 bases. CDR1 is MGHRA, CDR2 YSYEKL, per germline. The CDR3 runs to 16 residues.

This clonotype has only a few counts. The CDR3 loop is CASSLTGSGSNEQFF. The CDR3 DNA follows: TGTGCCAGCAGCTTAACGGGCAGCGGGAGCAATGAGCAGTTCTTC. The chain is built from TRBV7-3 and TRBJ2-1; TRBD2 matches 8 bases. Germline trimming cut 0 bases from V and 6 bases from J; bases unmatched to any gene: 4. Germline loops: CDR1 SGHTA, CDR2 FQGTGA. CDR3 size: 15 residues.

Note on this clonotype: A much larger clone is a single base away; this may be a read error. The chain couples TRBV27 to TRBJ1-1; D uncertain. The CDR3 has 13 amino acids. Germline V gene sequence: CDR1 MNHEY, CDR2 SMNVEV (reference sequence). The V and J ends lost 3 bases and 1 base respectively, with 6 bases between them. This CDR3 reads CASSFQANTEAFF. The CDR3 DNA reads as TGTGCCAGCAGTTTTCAGGCGAACACTGAAGCTTTCTTT.

The chain couples TRBV10-3 to TRBJ1-2, with 8 bases that match TRBD1. Germline CDR1 ENHRY, CDR2 SYGVKD. The CDR3 sequence is 16 residues long. Trimming at V came to 4 bases and at J to 1 base, leaving 8 bases not matched to a gene. CDR3 sequence reads: CAISARQGSSNYGYTF. The CDR3 DNA is TGTGCCATCAGTGCGCGACAGGGGAGTAGTAACTATGGCTACACCTTC.